Shown below are 11 T cell receptor beta chains from a single sample sequenced in a study of T cell changes during pregnancy in multiple sclerosis. The repertoire was sequenced with immunoSEQ multiplex PCR; TCRdb's copy has only in-frame clones and lacks some. Of some 120,000 clones listed, about 96% are singletons. The sample consisted of peripheral blood, taken after pregnancy. The origin of the receptors is a female donor with multiple sclerosis, enrolled in a pregnancy study.

The rearrangement links TRBV29-1 to TRBJ2-7; the D gene is possibly TRBD2 (5 bases). Germline CDR1 SQVTM, CDR2 ANQGSEA. Trimming took 7 bases from V and 4 from J, leaving 11 bases between them. The CDR3 length is 11 residues. CDR3 in amino acids: CSARRGYEQYF. CDR3 in DNA: TGCAGCGCCCGACGGGGATACGAGCAGTACTTC.

The CDR3 region is CASVPAGAGGPYEQYF. CDR3 nucleotide sequence: TGTGCCAGCGTCCCGGCAGGGGCAGGGGGACCCTACGAGCAGTACTTC. The chain is built from TRBV27 and TRBJ2-7, with TRBD1 matching over 7 bases. Unmatched junction bases numbered 15, after V lost 8 bases and J lost 2 bases. The CDR3 covers 16 residues. The germline V gene encodes CDR1 MNHEY and CDR2 SMNVEV (reference sequence).

This clone was seen only once. The chain links TRBV7-2 to TRBJ2-3; D is perhaps TRBD1 (6 bases). The ends were cut back, 1 base at V and 2 bases at J, with 13 bases in the middle. In germline, CDR1 is SGHTA, CDR2 FQGNSA. The CDR3 contains 16 residues. The CDR3, as DNA: TGTGCCAGCAGCTTAGTCCTGACAGGTATCACAGATACGCAGTATTTT. Its protein product is CASSLVLTGITDTQYF.

V usage is TRBV6-4 and J usage is TRBJ2-1, with 8 bases that match TRBD2. Trimming took 5 bases from V and 6 from J; bases not matched to a gene: 3. This CDR3 comprises 13 residues. Germline CDR1 is MRHNA and CDR2 is SNTAGT. The CDR3 region has the DNA TGTGCCAGCAGTATAGCGGGATCCAATGAGCAGTTCTTC. Amino acid sequence: CASSIAGSNEQFF.

This chain links TRBV6-5 with TRBJ2-5; 8 bases are shared with TRBD2. CDR3 length equals 16 residues. V dropped 0 bases and J dropped 5; count of bases not matched to a gene: 8. The germline CDR1 and CDR2 sequences are MNHEY and SVGAGI. The CDR3 DNA sequence: TGTGCCAGCAGTTACTCGGGGCGGGAGGCCGGGGAGACCCAGTACTTC. Protein: CASSYSGREAGETQYF.

The gene calls are TRBV28 and TRBJ1-2; 7 bases line up with TRBD1. Germline V gene sequence: CDR1 MDHEN, CDR2 SYDVKM. This CDR3 is 14 amino acids long. The V segment lost 5 bases and the J segment 2 bases; nucleotides outside the gene matches: 5. The CDR3 DNA sequence: TGTGCCAGCAGTACAGGGGATGTGAACTATGGCTACACCTTC. Residues: CASSTGDVNYGYTF.

V usage is TRBV5-6 and J usage is TRBJ2-1; 9 bases match TRBD1. This CDR3 region has 15 residues. CDR1 is SGHDT, CDR2 YYEEEE, per germline. V shed 4 bases and J 3 bases; nucleotides not matched to a gene: 5. DNA of the CDR3: TGTGCCAGCAGCCCAACAGGGGGCTTCTACAATGAGCAGTTCTTC. Its translation: CASSPTGGFYNEQFF. Supplemented by reference TRBV5-6 and TRBJ2-1, the full variable domain reads DAGVTQSPTHLIKTRGQQVTLRCSPKSGHDTVSWYQQALGQGPQFIFQYYEEEERQRGNFPDRFSGHQFPNYSSELNVNALLLGDSALYLCASSPTGGFYNEQFFGPGTRLTVL.

The genes are TRBV28 and TRBJ1-1; no clear D gene. V lost 4 bases, J lost 4 bases, and 7 bases lay in between. Germline V CDR1 and CDR2: MDHEN, SYDVKM. The CDR3 spans 12 residues. In DNA form, the CDR3 reads TGTGCCAGCAGTTCGATGGCCACTGAAGCTTTCTTT. Its protein is CASSSMATEAFF. Looking up the rest from reference TRBV28 and TRBJ1-1 gives the full variable domain: DVKVTQSSRYLVKRTGEKVFLECVQDMDHENMFWYRQDPGLGLRLIYFSYDVKMKEKGDIPEGYSVSREKKERFSLILESASTNQTSMYLCASSSMATEAFFGQGTRLTVV.

This rearrangement joins TRBV13 to TRBJ2-3, with TRBD2 matching over 8 bases. Germline CDR1 is PRHDT and CDR2 is FYEKMQ (reference sequence). The CDR3 has 14 residues. V gave up 8 bases and J gave up 1 base; unmatched junction bases: 5. The CDR3 nucleotides read TGTGCCAGCGGTAGCGGGAAACGCACAGATACGCAGTATTTT. Protein: CASGSGKRTDTQYF.

The gene calls are TRBV2 and TRBJ2-7; 11 nucleotides line up with TRBD2. Losses at the gene ends were 5 bases for V and 0 bases for J; bases not matched to a gene: 6. This CDR3 contains 16 residues. Germline assignment: CDR1 SNHLY and CDR2 FYNNEI. CDR3 region: CASSKITSGGSYEQYF. The DNA for the CDR3 is TGTGCCAGCAGTAAGATTACTAGCGGGGGCTCCTACGAGCAGTACTTC.

V usage is TRBV18 and J usage is TRBJ1-5; TRBD1 matches 7 bases. Per germline, CDR1 KGHSH and CDR2 LQKENI. The CDR3 contains 16 residues. After removal of 4 bases from V and 1 base from J, the junction contained 7 bases not matched to a gene. The CDR3 loop is CASSQNRGKSNQPQHF. The CDR3 region has the DNA TGTGCCAGCTCACAAAACAGGGGCAAGAGCAATCAGCCCCAGCATTTT.